A single sample is the source of the 2 T cell receptor beta chains below, sequenced in a study of T cells in Graves' hyperthyroidism and ophthalmopathy. TCR beta CDR3 regions were amplified from RNA transcripts. The HTBI primer set served for first-round RT-PCR of the TCR CDR3. TCRdb called the multiplex PCR reads again in MiXCR, with one record for every CDR3 protein. There are under 600,000 distinct CDR3 sequences in the sample; approximately 15% occur only once, and around 3.3% lies in the top ten. Sequencing was carried out using blood. The receptors come from a woman aged 40 to 50 with Graves' ophthalmopathy.

This clonotype was observed a handful of times. The chain is built from TRBV10-3 and TRBJ1-5; TRBD1 matches 8 bases. This CDR3 region has 14 residues. CDR1 and CDR2 from the germline V gene are ENHRY and SYGVKD. With V trimmed by 4 bases and J by 4 bases, 3 bases remained unmatched. The DNA of the CDR3 is TGTGCCATCAGTGCACAGGGGGAAAATCAGCCCCAGCATTTT. Encoded protein: CAISAQGENQPQHF.

This clonotype was counted between two and nine times. The chain carries TRBV30 and TRBJ2-3, with D hard to call. Germline lookup yields CDR1 GTSNPN and CDR2 SVGIG (reference sequence). This CDR3 contains 13 residues. Trimming shortened V by 3 bases and J by 1 base, and 8 bases separated the two germline ends. The CDR3 region is CAWSRLGTDTQYF. The CDR3 nucleotides are TGTGCCTGGAGCCGCCTGGGCACAGATACGCAGTATTTT.